This TCR beta chain was observed in a study of blood T cell repertoires in COVID-19. Across the study: T cells, B-cell-depleted T cells, or PBMCs supplied cDNA or gDNA.

Measured with immunoSEQ multiplex PCR; TCRdb has only the in-frame clones, and not every one. Of 200,000 to 250,000 clones detected, more than 85% appear once; the ten largest clones hold about 7.1%. V dropped 5 bases and J dropped 3 bases, with 12 bases sitting between them. Germline V gene data show CDR1 as SGDLS and CDR2 as YYNGEE. The CDR3 contains 13 residues. The gene calls are TRBV9 and TRBJ2-7; possible D gene TRBD1, 5 bases. The TCR sequence derives from a woman aged 65 to 85 with active or convalescent COVID-19. The sample taken for sequencing was peripheral blood. Written as DNA, the CDR3 is TGTGCCAGCAGGGGTGACAGCAGCTACGAGCAGTACTTC. Protein: CASRGDSSYEQYF.